The present entry profiles one T cell receptor beta chain with its context. Its specific antigen is unknown. One base away there is no much larger clone; base qualities are not given. Preparation of the library involved 5' RACE. Sequencing took place on an Illumina HiSeq 2500. The second PCR ran for about 7 to 11 cycles and used a J-beta primer mix along with a sample-barcoded 5' primer. A unique molecular identifier was introduced onto each TCR beta cDNA molecule by a template-switch 5' adaptor carrying 12 random nucleotides. Each sample yielded at least 3 million CDR3-containing paired-end reads. First-strand cDNA synthesis was performed from all RNA using the Mint cDNA synthesis kit, with priming by a TRBC-specific oligonucleotide. All cDNA was treated with uracil-DNA glycosylase and then went through a first 18-cycle PCR with the universal primers M1SS and BC2_uni_R. For the original study's pipeline: For normalization, 1 million high-quality reads were randomly selected from each sample, with every read carrying a distinct molecular identifier. Instead of being binned into consensus sequences, reads that shared molecular identifiers were thrown out. MiTCR, set to a Q25 quality threshold and the strictest error-elimination algorithm, was used for CDR3 identification, clonotype clustering and error correction. A nonparametric unseen species model with Euler transformation was used to estimate a lower bound on total TCR beta diversity. The raw public reads went through TCRdb reprocessing: fastp at Q25, MiXCR clone calling, in-frame beta chains kept. Identical CDR3 proteins give one entry, which carries the most common genes and DNA. None of the V and J calls come from the authors' own analysis; TCRdb made them. A total of around 800,000 distinct CDR3 sequences appear in this sample, 62% of them only once. Together, the top ten hold around a quarter of the sample.

This sample is drawn from a study of blood T cells in healthy people across ages (dated by TCRdb to between 2014 and 2017). Background for the entire study: Template switching captured roughly one uniquely barcoded TCR beta cDNA molecule per two T cells in model experiments. Age-related changes in TCR beta repertoire diversity were measured in the study by deep sequencing normalized with unique cDNA molecular identifiers. Donors were grouped into four age groups: young (average approximately 15 years), middle-aged (39), aged (around 60) and long-lived (over 80). To avoid experimental bias, donors of different ages were spread randomly across the sequencing lanes. Two additional independent replicas of 1 million unique cDNA reads from the same blood draw were analyzed for two donors (one aged 18 to 29 and one aged 80 or older).

What the research found in general, with its limitations: Estimates of total diversity based on one million sequenced T cells were considered lower bounds and underestimates. Donor CMV infection status was unknown, potentially confounding age-related changes in expanded clonotypes. Since profiling was done on bulk unsorted PBMCs, naive and antigen-experienced compartments could not be conclusively compared. Observed TCR beta diversity per million T cells fell roughly linearly with age, and a significant reduction was already apparent by age approximately 40. Compared with the aged group, more naive CD4+ T cells, fewer expanded clones and increased TCR diversity were shown by the long-lived group, suggesting age selection. The percentage of naive T cells measured by flow cytometry correlated strongly with observed TCR beta diversity.

The CDR3 runs 17 amino acids, cysteine and phenylalanine included. Only the CDR3 portion is preserved as DNA: 51 bases, with reading frame beginning at the first base. CDR1 and CDR2 (LGHDT, YNNKEL) derive from the germline V gene (reference sequence). Relative to germline, V is missing 0 bases and J is missing 5 bases, with 8 bases of the junction outside any gene match. The 39 donors, aged about 6 to 95 years, were systemically healthy Caucasian individuals from Russia. Each donor gave roughly 9 milliliters of peripheral blood, drawn into EDTA-treated Vacutainer tubes. Ficoll-Paque density-gradient centrifugation was used to isolate PBMCs, with at least 7 million obtained per sample. Total RNA, at least 5 micrograms per sample, was extracted from PBMCs with Trizol reagent. Naive CD45RAhigh/CD27high T cell percentages were measured by flow cytometry on a PBMC aliquot from every donor.

Sequencing input: blood. Recombination joined TRBV3-1 with TRBJ2-1; TRBD2 matches 9 bases in the middle. The sequence was obtained from a man aged 30 to 39 in good health. The nucleotide sequence is TGTGCCAGCAGCCAAGATCTGGCTAGCGGGGTTAACAATGAGCAGTTCTTC. The resulting protein is CASSQDLASGVNNEQFF.